This entry describes one T cell receptor beta chain. The CDR3 runs to 14 residues. Trimming removed 4 bases from V and 3 bases from J; junction bases left unmatched: 7. CDR1 SGHRS and CDR2 YFSETQ come from the germline V gene. The protocol was immunoSEQ multiplex PCR, while the TCRdb copy is restricted to in-frame clones and leaves out a portion. The table shows roughly 50,000 clones, with more than 90% occurring only once. This record belongs to a study of technical replicates of blood from several donors. The specimen sequenced was PBMCs. The chain recombines TRBV5-1 with TRBJ2-7, with 7 bases identical to TRBD1. The source is a human donor in good health. Some clones in this sample may be carry-over from other donors' samples. CDR3 in amino acids: CASSPDRLNYEQYF. CDR3 DNA sequence: TGCGCCAGCAGCCCGGACAGGCTAAACTACGAGCAGTACTTC. The variable domain in full, with the rest retrieved from reference TRBV5-1 and TRBJ2-7, is KAGVTQTPRYLIKTRGQQVTLSCSPISGHRSVSWYQQTPGQGLQFLFEYFSETQRNKGNFPGRFSGRQFSNSRSEMNVSTLELGDSALYLCASSPDRLNYEQYFGPGTRLTVT.